This is a list of T cell receptor beta chains from one sample in a study of blood T cells in healthy people across ages. From the 5' RACE reads, TCRdb called clonotypes with MiXCR, one entry per CDR3 protein. The sample has about 1.4 million distinct CDR3 sequences; 59% are singletons. Sequencing input: blood. The receptors shown here come from a man aged 18 to 35 in good health. Each CDR3 is given with its conserved first and last residue. The D gene is left open where the match is weak. The size field is filled for only some rows; it gives once, few, many or a size class.

d_call j_call clone_size v_call cdr3_aa cdr3_nt
- TRBJ2-7 few TRBV10-3 CATITGPSSYEQYF TGTGCCACAATAACAGGGCCGAGCTCCTACGAGCAGTACTTC
TRBD1 TRBJ2-1 - TRBV4-2 CASSQDGTGYEQFF TGTGCCAGCAGCCAAGATGGGACAGGGTATGAGCAGTTCTTC
TRBD2 TRBJ2-7 - TRBV19 CASSSTRTSRRYEQYF TGTGCCAGTAGTTCCACAAGGACTAGCAGGCGGTACGAGCAGTACTTC
TRBD2 TRBJ2-3 once TRBV6-2/TRBV6-3 CASSYPNPVVRTSGKASTDTQYF TGTGCCAGCAGTTACCCCAACCCGGTGGTCCGGACTAGCGGGAAGGCTAGCACAGATACGCAGTATTTT
TRBD2 TRBJ2-1 - TRBV7-9 CASSLTSGGIYNEQFF TGTGCCAGCAGCTTAACTAGCGGGGGGATCTACAATGAGCAGTTCTTC
- TRBJ2-5 once TRBV2 CASTGGDRAIGETQYF TGTGCCAGCACCGGAGGGGATAGGGCAATTGGAGAGACCCAGTACTTC
- TRBJ2-7 few TRBV27 CASSFSSVSDEQYF TGTGCCAGCAGTTTCTCGTCCGTCTCGGACGAGCAGTACTTC
- TRBJ2-7 - TRBV7-9 CASSSRDTLNEQYF TGTGCCAGCAGCTCCCGGGACACGTTGAACGAGCAGTACTTC
- TRBJ2-7 few TRBV7-2 CASSHTGQGRYEQYF TGTGCCAGCAGCCATACGGGACAAGGAAGGTACGAGCAGTACTTC
TRBD2 TRBJ2-1 - TRBV20-1 CSAPYGTSNNNEQFF TGCAGTGCTCCTTACGGGACTAGCAACAACAATGAGCAGTTCTTC
- TRBJ2-7 - TRBV30 CAWNQGDIYEQYF TGTGCCTGGAATCAAGGGGACATCTACGAGCAGTACTTC
- TRBJ1-3 few TRBV12-3/TRBV12-4 CASSLESGNTIYF TGTGCCAGCAGTTTAGAATCCGGAAACACCATATATTTT
- TRBJ2-7 - TRBV2 CASGGSGPSFPYEQYF TGTGCCAGCGGGGGATCAGGGCCCTCCTTCCCTTACGAGCAGTACTTC
- TRBJ2-7 many TRBV7-2 CASSLVSEQYF TGTGCCAGCAGCTTAGTTAGCGAGCAGTACTTC
- TRBJ1-2 - TRBV20-1 CSASRSGARFGGYTF TGCAGTGCTAGTCGTTCGGGGGCGAGGTTTGGTGGCTACACCTTC
- TRBJ2-6 - TRBV10-3 CAITGSSGANVLTF TGTGCCATCACAGGGAGCTCTGGGGCCAACGTCCTGACTTTC
- TRBJ2-5 - TRBV4-1 CASSQGPTLGTQYF TGCGCCAGCAGCCAAGGGCCCACCTTAGGGACCCAGTACTTC
TRBD2 TRBJ2-1 - TRBV29-1 CSVEVLAGVLREQFF TGCAGCGTTGAAGTCCTAGCGGGAGTACTACGTGAGCAGTTCTTC
- TRBJ1-5 - TRBV6-1 CASSELSFTQQPQHF TGTGCCAGCAGTGAATTAAGTTTCACACAGCAGCCCCAGCATTTT
TRBD1 TRBJ1-4 - TRBV4-3 CASSQPRTGVSEKLFF TGCGCCAGCAGCCAACCGCGGACAGGTGTAAGTGAAAAACTGTTTTTT
TRBD2 TRBJ2-5 few TRBV7-2 CASSIPGGQETQYF TGTGCCAGCAGTATCCCCGGGGGGCAAGAGACCCAGTACTTC
TRBD2 TRBJ2-4 - TRBV9 CASSVGGSVRNIQYF TGTGCCAGCAGCGTGGGCGGGAGTGTCAGAAACATTCAGTACTTC
- TRBJ2-5 - TRBV12-3/TRBV12-4 CASSMGEGAEQYF TGTGCCAGCAGCATGGGGGAAGGGGCTGAGCAGTACTTC
- TRBJ1-2 once TRBV6-6 CASSYGFGVDGYTF TGTGCCAGCAGTTACGGTTTCGGTGTGGATGGCTACACCTTC
- TRBJ2-5 - TRBV3-1 CDSSQSLGEQYF TGTGACAGCAGCCAATCCTTGGGGGAGCAGTACTTC
- TRBJ2-1 few TRBV28 CASSLAGSWANEQFF TGTGCCAGCAGTTTAGCGGGGTCTTGGGCGAATGAGCAGTTCTTC
- TRBJ1-3 - TRBV4-3 CASSQGGRRSGNTIYF TGCGCCAGCAGCCAAGGTGGACGGCGCTCTGGAAACACCATATATTTT
TRBD2 TRBJ2-1 - TRBV5-6 CASSVSGLAVHNEQFF TGTGCCAGCAGCGTTTCGGGACTAGCGGTTCACAATGAGCAGTTCTTC
TRBD1 TRBJ2-7 once TRBV6-2/TRBV6-3 CASSSAGTGVSYEQYF TGTGCCAGCAGTTCTGCCGGGACAGGGGTGTCCTACGAGCAGTACTTC
- TRBJ2-4 - TRBV4-1 CASSQDVRAGNIQYF TGCGCCAGCAGCCAAGATGTCAGGGCGGGAAACATTCAGTACTTC
TRBD1 TRBJ2-7 - TRBV28 CASSVQGVNYEQYF TGTGCCAGCAGTGTACAGGGGGTCAACTACGAGCAGTACTTC
- TRBJ2-1 - TRBV9 CASSASIASSYNEQFF TGTGCCAGCAGCGCATCCATTGCGAGCTCCTACAATGAGCAGTTCTTC
TRBD1 TRBJ2-5 - TRBV2 CASSAGTGLQYF TGTGCCAGCAGCGCGGGGACAGGCCTCCAGTACTTC
- TRBJ2-6 - TRBV14 CASSQDIGNPGANVLTF TGTGCCAGCAGCCAAGATATCGGGAATCCTGGGGCCAACGTCCTGACTTTC
- TRBJ1-2 - TRBV20-1 CSARVAGNYGYTF TGCAGTGCTAGAGTGGCGGGGAACTATGGCTACACCTTC
TRBD1 TRBJ2-5 - TRBV6-6 CASSYSPGQGTETQYF TGTGCCAGCAGTTACTCCCCGGGACAGGGTACAGAGACCCAGTACTTC
- TRBJ2-1 - TRBV5-1 CASSAPDGATMEQFF TGCGCCAGCAGCGCCCCGGACGGAGCTACGATGGAGCAGTTCTTC
TRBD1 TRBJ2-4 - TRBV4-3 CASSQEGRGQAQYF TGCGCCAGCAGCCAAGAAGGCAGGGGGCAGGCCCAGTACTTC
- TRBJ2-7 few TRBV7-9 CASRPRGGYEQYF TGTGCCAGCAGACCTCGAGGGGGCTACGAGCAGTACTTC
TRBD2 TRBJ2-5 - TRBV11-2 CACKTSGRSPETQYF TGTGCCTGCAAGACTAGCGGGAGGTCCCCGGAGACCCAGTACTTC
- TRBJ2-1 few TRBV7-2 CASSFQPADEQFF TGTGCCAGCAGCTTCCAACCAGCGGATGAGCAGTTCTTC
- TRBJ1-1 - TRBV6-2/TRBV6-3 CASSYSQDTEAFF TGTGCCAGCAGTTACAGCCAGGACACTGAAGCTTTCTTT
- TRBJ2-7 - TRBV4-3 CASSQDLGGFYEQYF TGCGCCAGCAGCCAAGATCTTGGGGGTTTCTACGAGCAGTACTTC
- TRBJ2-3 few TRBV29-1 CSVAPSDTQYF TGCAGCGTTGCCCCATCAGATACGCAGTATTTT
TRBD2 TRBJ2-1 once TRBV20-1 CGATRAPAGVHYNEQFF TGCGGTGCTACTCGGGCCCCAGCGGGGGTACACTACAATGAGCAGTTCTTC
TRBD1 TRBJ2-7 few TRBV28 CASSLSFEVTGKYYEQYF TGTGCCAGCAGTTTATCTTTCGAGGTGACAGGGAAATACTACGAGCAGTACTTC
TRBD1 TRBJ2-1 - TRBV2 CAIHTGQGIIAEQFF TGTGCCATCCATACCGGACAGGGGATCATAGCTGAGCAGTTCTTC
TRBD2 TRBJ2-1 - TRBV6-2/TRBV6-3 CASSTTSGGYNEQFF TGTGCCAGCAGTACGACTAGCGGGGGGTACAATGAGCAGTTCTTC
- TRBJ2-3 few TRBV7-9 CASSFLMGRRTDTQYF TGTGCCAGCAGCTTCCTAATGGGCAGGCGGACAGATACGCAGTATTTT